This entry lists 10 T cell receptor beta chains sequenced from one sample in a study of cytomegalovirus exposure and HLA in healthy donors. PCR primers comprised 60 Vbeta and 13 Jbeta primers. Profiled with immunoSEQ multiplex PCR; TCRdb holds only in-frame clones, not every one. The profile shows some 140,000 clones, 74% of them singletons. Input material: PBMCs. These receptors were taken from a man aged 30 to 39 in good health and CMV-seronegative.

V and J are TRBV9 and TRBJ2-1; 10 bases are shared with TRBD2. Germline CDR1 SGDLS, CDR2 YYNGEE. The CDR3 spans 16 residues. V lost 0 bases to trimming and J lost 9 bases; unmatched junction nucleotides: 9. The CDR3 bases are TGTGCCAGCAGCGTAGAGGGAGCGGGGGGGCCCGGTGAGCAGTTCTTC. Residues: CASSVEGAGGPGEQFF.

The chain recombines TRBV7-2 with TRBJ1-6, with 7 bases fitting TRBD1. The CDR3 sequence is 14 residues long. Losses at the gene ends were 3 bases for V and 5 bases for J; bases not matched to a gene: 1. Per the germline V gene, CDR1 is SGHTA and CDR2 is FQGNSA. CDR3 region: CASSLTGNNSPLHF. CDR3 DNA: TGTGCCAGCAGCTTGACAGGGAATAATTCACCCCTCCACTTT.

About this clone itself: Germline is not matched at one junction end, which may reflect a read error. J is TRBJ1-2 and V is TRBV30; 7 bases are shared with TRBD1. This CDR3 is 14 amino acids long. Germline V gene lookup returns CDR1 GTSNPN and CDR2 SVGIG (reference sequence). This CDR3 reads CAWSEGQRLYGYPF. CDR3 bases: TGTGCCTGGAGTGAGGGACAGCGTCTATATGGCTACCCCTTC.

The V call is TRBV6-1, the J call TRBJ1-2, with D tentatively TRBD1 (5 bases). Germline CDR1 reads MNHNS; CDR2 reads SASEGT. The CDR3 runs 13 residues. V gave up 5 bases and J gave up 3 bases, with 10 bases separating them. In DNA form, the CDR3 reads TGTGCCAGCAGTACGGGAGGGGACTATGGCTACACCTTC. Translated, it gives CASSTGGDYGYTF.

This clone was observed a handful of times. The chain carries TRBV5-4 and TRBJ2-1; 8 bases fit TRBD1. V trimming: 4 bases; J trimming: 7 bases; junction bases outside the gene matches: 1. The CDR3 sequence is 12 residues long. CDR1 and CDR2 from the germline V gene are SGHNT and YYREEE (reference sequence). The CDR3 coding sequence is TGTGCCAGCAGCCGGACAGGGAATGAGCAGTTCTTC. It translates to CASSRTGNEQFF.

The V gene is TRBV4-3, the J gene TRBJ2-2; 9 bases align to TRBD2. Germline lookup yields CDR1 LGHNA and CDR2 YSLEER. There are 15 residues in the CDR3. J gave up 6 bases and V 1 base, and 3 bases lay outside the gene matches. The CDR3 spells CASSQVERGAGELFF. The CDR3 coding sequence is TGCGCCAGCAGCCAAGTAGAGCGGGGGGCCGGGGAGCTGTTTTTT.

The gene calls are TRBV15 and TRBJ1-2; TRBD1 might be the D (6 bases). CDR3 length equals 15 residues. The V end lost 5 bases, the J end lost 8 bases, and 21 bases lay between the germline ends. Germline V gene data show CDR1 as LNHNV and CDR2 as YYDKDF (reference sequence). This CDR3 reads CATSGTGARRGGYTF. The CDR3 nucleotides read TGTGCCACCAGCGGTACAGGTGCACGCAGGGGAGGCTACACCTTC.

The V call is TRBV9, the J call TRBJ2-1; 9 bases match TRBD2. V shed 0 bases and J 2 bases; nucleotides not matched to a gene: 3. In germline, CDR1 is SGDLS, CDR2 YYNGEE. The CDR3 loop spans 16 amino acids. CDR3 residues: CASSVGSGGAYNEQFF. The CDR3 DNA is TGTGCCAGCAGCGTAGGTAGCGGGGGCGCCTACAATGAGCAGTTCTTC.

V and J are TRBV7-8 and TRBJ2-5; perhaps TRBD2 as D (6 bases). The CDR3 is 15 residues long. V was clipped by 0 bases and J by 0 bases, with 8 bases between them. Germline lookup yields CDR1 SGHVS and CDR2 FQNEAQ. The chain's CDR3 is CASSLATGDQETQYF. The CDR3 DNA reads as TGTGCCAGCAGCTTAGCCACGGGGGACCAAGAGACCCAGTACTTC.

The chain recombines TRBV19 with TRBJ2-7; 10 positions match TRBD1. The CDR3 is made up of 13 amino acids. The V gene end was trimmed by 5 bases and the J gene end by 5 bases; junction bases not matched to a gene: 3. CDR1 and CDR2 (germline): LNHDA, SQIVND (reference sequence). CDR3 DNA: TGTGCCAGTAGTTTCGGGACAGGGGACGAGCAGTACTTC. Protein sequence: CASSFGTGDEQYF.